This entry describes one TCR beta chain. The sample is drawn from a study of blood T cell repertoires in COVID-19. In the original workflow: Amplification from reference gene primers served as the basis for estimated nucleated cell counts. Produced via immunoSEQ multiplex PCR; TCRdb's table is partial and in-frame only. V, J and clone size reflect that table, while D and trimming were determined from the DNA. The sample consists of 200,000 to 250,000 clones, 84% of them appearing once. Input material: peripheral blood. The clonotype comes from a woman between 45 and 65 years old with active or convalescent COVID-19.

Here the CDR3 DNA reads TGTGCCAGCATCCCCATGTTGAGTACCGGGGAGCTGTTTTTT. This sequence encodes CASIPMLSTGELFF. The rearrangement joins TRBV6-5 to TRBJ2-2, with unresolved D. The germline gives CDR1 MNHEY, CDR2 SVGAGI. With 7 bases removed from V and 5 bases from J, the gap between germline ends came to 14 bases. This CDR3 region has 14 residues.